Listed below are T cell receptor beta chains from one sample, sequenced in a study of blood T cell repertoires in COVID-19. Clones were read by immunoSEQ multiplex PCR, and TCRdb kept only the in-frame ones, dropping some. The sample has 200,000 to 250,000 clones, about 91% seen once. Sample: peripheral blood. All receptors derive from a man aged 25 to 40 with acute or convalescent COVID-19. Both conserved end residues are part of each CDR3. Each record gives: D gene, J gene, clone size, V gene, CDR3 protein, CDR3 DNA. A D gene is named only where the DNA matches it firmly. Clone size, where shown, is once, few, many, or a class for clones that have expanded.

D gene: NA
J gene: TRBJ2-2
clone size: NA
V gene: TRBV12-3/TRBV12-4
CDR3 protein: CASSAINTGELFF
CDR3 DNA: TGTGCCAGTAGCGCCATAAACACCGGGGAGCTGTTTTTT

D gene: TRBD1
J gene: TRBJ2-7
clone size: NA
V gene: TRBV13
CDR3 protein: CASSLRDSSYEQYF
CDR3 DNA: TGTGCCAGCAGCCTACGGGACAGCTCCTACGAGCAGTACTTC

D gene: TRBD1
J gene: TRBJ1-1
clone size: NA
V gene: TRBV28
CDR3 protein: CASSPGDRRTEAFF
CDR3 DNA: TGTGCCAGCAGTCCAGGGGACAGACGCACTGAAGCTTTCTTT

D gene: TRBD1
J gene: TRBJ2-5
clone size: NA
V gene: TRBV5-1
CDR3 protein: CASSPTTGRETQYF
CDR3 DNA: TGCGCCAGCAGTCCCACGACAGGGAGAGAGACCCAGTACTTC

D gene: TRBD2
J gene: TRBJ2-3
clone size: once
V gene: TRBV28
CDR3 protein: CASSLFGGGTDTQYF
CDR3 DNA: TGTGCCAGCAGTTTATTCGGGGGGGGCACAGATACGCAGTATTTT

D gene: NA
J gene: TRBJ2-5
clone size: NA
V gene: TRBV10-3
CDR3 protein: CAITETQYF
CDR3 DNA: TGTGCCATCACTGAGACCCAGTACTTC

D gene: NA
J gene: TRBJ2-7
clone size: NA
V gene: TRBV7-8
CDR3 protein: CASSSLPGQLGRQYF
CDR3 DNA: TGTGCCAGCAGCAGCCTACCGGGACAACTAGGGCGGCAGTACTTC

D gene: TRBD2
J gene: TRBJ2-2
clone size: NA
V gene: TRBV15
CDR3 protein: CATRSSGRVGTGELFF
CDR3 DNA: TGTGCCACCAGGTCTAGCGGGAGGGTAGGGACCGGGGAGCTGTTTTTT

D gene: TRBD1
J gene: TRBJ2-1
clone size: NA
V gene: TRBV7-2
CDR3 protein: CASGKGARYEQFF
CDR3 DNA: TGTGCCAGCGGAAAGGGGGCGCGTTATGAGCAGTTCTTC

D gene: TRBD1
J gene: TRBJ1-2
clone size: NA
V gene: TRBV28
CDR3 protein: CASSPGTGGALGGYTF
CDR3 DNA: TGTGCCAGCAGTCCTGGGACAGGGGGCGCCTTGGGTGGCTACACCTTC